Each of the 12 T cell receptor beta chains below was sequenced from the same sample in a study of cytomegalovirus exposure and HLA in healthy donors. The PCR had 60 Vbeta and 13 Jbeta primers. Sequencing used immunoSEQ multiplex PCR; TCRdb keeps in-frame clones, though not all of them. The table includes 180,000 or so clones, over 70% detected once. The source material was PBMCs. The receptor source for this set is a man aged 18 to 29 in good health and CMV-seronegative.

The chain is built from TRBV30 and TRBJ2-3; TRBD2 matches 9 bases. Germline CDR1 GTSNPN, CDR2 SVGIG (reference sequence). Germline trimming cut 2 bases from V and 2 bases from J; bases unmatched to any gene: 8. CDR3 length: 16 amino acids. For the CDR3, the DNA is TGTGCCTGGAGTTCCCGGGGCGGGGGGGCCACAGATACGCAGTATTTT. Protein: CAWSSRGGGATDTQYF.

The chain links TRBV27 to TRBJ1-6; D not certain. The CDR3 is made up of 10 amino acids. Germline V gene sequence: CDR1 MNHEY, CDR2 SMNVEV (reference sequence). V dropped 5 bases and J dropped 13 bases, with 6 bases sitting between them. CDR3: CASSPSPLHF. The CDR3 DNA reads as TGTGCCAGCAGTCCTTCGCCCCTCCACTTT.

Worth noting for this clone: Relative to the germline gene, one junction end is altered; a read error may explain this. This chain joins TRBV7-7 and TRBJ2-7; D is undetermined. The CDR3 sequence is 13 residues long. CDR1 is SSHAT, CDR2 FNYEAQ, per germline (reference sequence). CDR3 nucleotide sequence: TGTGCTAGCAGCTTAAGTAGAGAGAGCGAGCAGTACTTC. Its protein is CASSLSRESEQYF.

In its sample, this clone was seen once. The CDR3 nucleotides are TGTGCCAGCAGCCAAGAAATAGGCAGGGAGAACACTGAAGCTTTCTTT. Its translation is CASSQEIGRENTEAFF. The chain combines TRBV4-2 with TRBJ1-1; D is possibly TRBD1 (5 bases). Deletions cut 0 bases from V and 1 base from J, with 12 bases between. CDR3 length: 16 residues. The V gene's germline CDR1 is LGHNA and CDR2 YNFKEQ.

This clone has only a few counts. The chain employs TRBV29-1 and TRBJ1-1, with 11 bases matching TRBD1. This CDR3 contains 15 residues. The trim removed 4 bases at V and 4 bases at J, leaving 8 bases unmatched. The germline V gene encodes CDR1 SQVTM and CDR2 ANQGSEA. CDR3 residues: CSVGGDRGGGTEAFF. CDR3 in DNA: TGCAGCGTTGGAGGGGACAGGGGGGGAGGCACTGAAGCTTTCTTT.

The CDR3 spells CASSVDGTGEQYF. For the CDR3, the DNA is TGTGCCAGCAGCGTAGATGGGACAGGCGAGCAGTACTTC. The chain combines TRBV9 with TRBJ2-5; 8 nucleotides match TRBD1. The DNA end is a closer match to TRBJ2-7, so the J assignment may be wrong. This CDR3 spans 13 amino acids. Germline V gene sequence: CDR1 SGDLS, CDR2 YYNGEE.

This sequence joins TRBV4-3 and TRBJ2-5; a possible D gene is TRBD2 (6 bases). Trimming stripped 3 bases from V and 1 base from J, with 15 bases between. Germline values: CDR1 LGHNA, CDR2 YSLEER. This CDR3 has 16 amino acids. CDR3 DNA sequence: TGCGCCAGCAGCCAGGGGGTGACTAGTGCCCAAGAGACCCAGTACTTC. It translates to CASSQGVTSAQETQYF.

The V gene is TRBV10-2, the J gene TRBJ1-5, with D possibly matching TRBD1 (6 bases). The germline V and J ends were trimmed by 3 bases and 5 bases, with 14 bases remaining between them. Germline values: CDR1 WSHSY, CDR2 SAAADI. This CDR3 is built from 15 residues. In DNA form, the CDR3 reads TGCGCCAGCAGTGACCGTTACTCAGGGGATCAGCCCCAGCATTTT. This translates into CASSDRYSGDQPQHF.

The chain carries TRBV5-6 and TRBJ2-3; 11 nucleotides match TRBD2. The CDR3 totals 17 residues. In germline, CDR1 is SGHDT, CDR2 YYEEEE. Trimming took 0 bases from V and 4 from J; bases not matched to a gene: 7. The CDR3 sequence is CASSLDVSGGGSDTQYF. The CDR3, as DNA: TGTGCCAGCAGCTTGGATGTTAGCGGGGGGGGGTCAGATACGCAGTATTTT.

V gene TRBV18 combines with J gene TRBJ2-1; 12 bases match TRBD1. The CDR3 is 15 residues long. J gave up 7 bases and V 4 bases, and 5 bases lay outside the gene matches. The germline gives CDR1 KGHSH, CDR2 LQKENI. CDR3 sequence reads: CASSRGQGAENEQFF. CDR3 DNA sequence: TGTGCCAGCTCACGGGGACAGGGGGCGGAAAATGAGCAGTTCTTC.

This chain uses TRBV30 with TRBJ2-1, with TRBD1 matching over 11 bases. V lost 0 bases, J lost 10 bases, and 8 bases stayed unmatched. Germline loops: CDR1 GTSNPN, CDR2 SVGIG (reference sequence). There are 15 residues in the CDR3. Here the CDR3 reads CAWSVGTGGRWEQFF. In nucleotides, the CDR3 is TGTGCCTGGAGTGTCGGGACAGGGGGAAGGTGGGAGCAGTTCTTC.

In this sample, this clone turned up once. This chain uses TRBV6-1 with TRBJ2-7; 7 nucleotides line up with TRBD2. The V gene end was trimmed by 2 bases and the J gene end by 4 bases; junction bases not matched to a gene: 8. Germline CDR1 MNHNS, CDR2 SASEGT. The CDR3 covers 15 residues. DNA for the CDR3: TGTGCCAGCAGTGAACAATGGCTAGCGGCTTACGAGCAGTACTTC. This gives the protein CASSEQWLAAYEQYF.